This passage covers 27 T cell receptor beta chains from one sample sequenced in a study of beta chain features in type 1 diabetes. The whole isolated RNA underwent reverse transcription, so sequencing captured expressed TCRB transcripts. Sequencing used immunoSEQ multiplex PCR; TCRdb keeps in-frame clones, though not all of them. Among hundreds of thousands of clones listed, about 30% were seen once. The sample taken for sequencing was naive CD4+ T cells from blood. The receptors shown here come from a young man in good health.

The chain links TRBV28 to TRBJ2-7; D possibly corresponds to TRBD1 (7 bases). The CDR3 has 16 residues. Germline V lookup: CDR1 MDHEN, CDR2 SYDVKM. The V end was cut by 6 bases, the J end by 2 bases, with 20 bases between. As DNA, the CDR3 is TGTGCCAGCAGGGACTTCCAGAGGAGGGGGCCCTACGAGCAGTACTTC. Translation: CASRDFQRRGPYEQYF.

The V gene is TRBV4-3, the J gene TRBJ2-1; 11 bases fit TRBD2. The CDR3 loop spans 17 amino acids. The V and J ends lost 0 bases and 8 bases, in that order; junction bases with no gene match: 9. The germline V gene encodes CDR1 LGHNA and CDR2 YSLEER. CDR3 in DNA: TGCGCCAGCAGCCAAGAGGGGACTAGCGGAATTGGATATGAGCAGTTCTTC. Encoded protein: CASSQEGTSGIGYEQFF.

This clone was seen a few times. The chain couples TRBV7-2 to TRBJ1-2, with no clear D. The CDR3 has 12 residues. Germline V gene data show CDR1 as SGHTA and CDR2 as FQGNSA. The V and J ends lost 3 bases and 2 bases respectively, with 4 bases between them. This CDR3 reads CASSFGNYGYTF. As DNA, the CDR3 is TGTGCCAGCAGCTTCGGAAACTATGGCTACACCTTC.

The rearrangement joins TRBV7-3 to TRBJ2-3; no reliable D call. The V end was cut by 2 bases, the J end by 0 bases, with 3 bases between. This CDR3 comprises 13 residues. Germline-derived CDR1 and CDR2 are SGHTA and FQGTGA. CDR3 residues: CASSLPSTDTQYF. The CDR3 nucleotides are TGTGCCAGCAGCTTACCTAGCACAGATACGCAGTATTTT.

J is TRBJ1-2 and V is TRBV5-4, with TRBD1 matching over 8 bases. The CDR3 length is 14 residues. The trim removed 3 bases at V and 6 bases at J, leaving 7 bases unmatched. Germline V gene lookup returns CDR1 SGHNT and CDR2 YYREEE (reference sequence). The CDR3 here is CASSWPDRANGYTF. As DNA, the CDR3 is TGTGCCAGCAGCTGGCCGGACAGGGCCAATGGCTACACCTTC.

The genes are TRBV25-1 and TRBJ2-3; 7 nucleotides match TRBD2. J gave up 2 bases and V 3 bases, and 8 bases lay outside the gene matches. The CDR3 has 16 residues. The germline CDR1 and CDR2 sequences are MGHDK and SYGVNS. The CDR3 is CASSDGTSAYTDTQYF. In nucleotides, the CDR3 is TGTGCCAGCAGTGACGGTACTAGCGCATACACAGATACGCAGTATTTT.

The chain employs TRBV4-1 and TRBJ2-7; 9 positions match TRBD2. Germline lookup yields CDR1 MGHRA and CDR2 YSYEKL. V lost 2 bases to trimming and J lost 0 bases; unmatched junction nucleotides: 5. This CDR3 has 16 residues. CDR3 residues: CASSQPTSGTSYEQYF. CDR3 nucleotide sequence: TGCGCCAGCAGCCAACCGACTAGCGGTACCTCCTACGAGCAGTACTTC.

The chain combines TRBV2 with TRBJ2-5, with TRBD2 matching 7 bases. The CDR3 extends over 14 amino acids. Germline V lookup: CDR1 SNHLY, CDR2 FYNNEI. Germline trimming cut 7 bases from V and 3 bases from J; bases unmatched to any gene: 8. The CDR3 DNA reads TGTGCCAGCACCCGAGGGAGGGGAAAAGAGACCCAGTACTTC. Translation gives CASTRGRGKETQYF.

The genes are TRBV30 and TRBJ2-3; no definite D call. V was trimmed by 4 bases and J by 0 bases, leaving 17 bases between them. CDR3 length equals 16 residues. Germline CDR1 and CDR2: GTSNPN and SVGIG (reference sequence). DNA of the CDR3: TGTGCCTGGACCAGCCTTCGGACCTTAAGCACAGATACGCAGTATTTT. Residues: CAWTSLRTLSTDTQYF.

The V and J genes are TRBV6-6 and TRBJ1-1, with 7 nucleotides matching TRBD1. The V gene's germline CDR1 is MNHNY and CDR2 SVGAGI (reference sequence). The CDR3 is made up of 13 amino acids. Trimming took 2 bases from V and 8 from J; bases not matched to a gene: 5. DNA for the CDR3: TGTGCCAGCAGTTACCGACAGGGTACCGAAGCTTTCTTT. Its protein is CASSYRQGTEAFF.

This chain's CDR3 is CASSSIQTGKTNYGYTF. The CDR3, as DNA: TGTGCCAGCAGCTCGATACAGACAGGCAAAACTAACTATGGCTACACCTTC. The V call is TRBV5-6, the J call TRBJ1-2; D might be TRBD1 (6 bases). In germline, CDR1 is SGHDT, CDR2 YYEEEE. The CDR3 is 17 amino acids. V was shortened by 3 bases and J by 0 bases, with 18 bases between the two germline ends. The whole variable domain, remainder taken from reference TRBV5-6 and TRBJ1-2, is DAGVTQSPTHLIKTRGQQVTLRCSPKSGHDTVSWYQQALGQGPQFIFQYYEEEERQRGNFPDRFSGHQFPNYSSELNVNALLLGDSALYLCASSSIQTGKTNYGYTFGSGTRLTVV.

The chain uses TRBV7-9 and TRBJ2-5, with 7 bases lining up with TRBD2. Germline values: CDR1 SEHNR, CDR2 FQNEAQ (reference sequence). This CDR3 region has 17 residues. After removal of 3 bases from V and 4 bases from J, the junction contained 14 bases not matched to a gene. The CDR3 DNA follows: TGTGCCAGCAGCTTCCCTTTAGGGCGGGAGAAAGTAGAGACCCAGTACTTC. This gives the protein CASSFPLGREKVETQYF. Supplemented by reference TRBV7-9 and TRBJ2-5, the full variable domain reads DTGVSQNPRHKITKRGQNVTFRCDPISEHNRLYWYRQTLGQGPEFLTYFQNEAQLEKSRLLSDRFSAERPKGSFSTLEIQRTEQGDSAMYLCASSFPLGREKVETQYFGPGTRLLVL.

In this sample, this clone turned up a few times. V usage is TRBV25-1 and J usage is TRBJ2-2, with D unclear. Between the trimmed V and J ends, which lost 8 bases and 3 bases, there was a span of 16 bases. CDR3 length: 15 amino acids. Germline CDR1 is MGHDK and CDR2 is SYGVNS. The CDR3 sequence: CASGRAHRDTGELFF. Here the CDR3 DNA reads TGTGCCAGCGGGCGAGCGCATCGTGACACCGGGGAGCTGTTTTTT.

The chain is built from TRBV5-4 and TRBJ1-2; no firm D call. Germline-derived CDR1 and CDR2 are SGHNT and YYREEE (reference sequence). V lost 4 bases, J lost 0 bases, and 10 bases lay in between. The CDR3 runs 14 residues. The CDR3 spells CASSETTANYGYTF. The CDR3 DNA reads TGTGCCAGCAGCGAGACAACCGCTAACTATGGCTACACCTTC.

This clone was counted between two and nine times. The chain couples TRBV7-9 to TRBJ1-1; TRBD1 matches at 8 bases. This CDR3 comprises 13 residues. V trimming: 4 bases; J trimming: 3 bases; junction bases outside the gene matches: 1. Germline CDR1 SEHNR, CDR2 FQNEAQ (reference sequence). The CDR3 sequence: CASSWTGYTEAFF. As DNA, the CDR3 is TGTGCCAGCAGCTGGACAGGGTACACTGAAGCTTTCTTT.

This clone was observed a handful of times. V usage is TRBV30 and J usage is TRBJ2-1, with a weak D call TRBD2 (6 bases). Germline-derived CDR1 and CDR2 are GTSNPN and SVGIG (reference sequence). The CDR3 is 15 amino acids. Trimming left V 1 base short and J 6 bases short, with 16 bases between. The CDR3 DNA reads as TGTGCCTGGAGTGGTGGTAGCGGAGGCCCCAATGAGCAGTTCTTC. Protein product: CAWSGGSGGPNEQFF.

The sample holds a few counts of this clone. V and J are TRBV5-1 and TRBJ2-7; a weak D match, TRBD2 (5 bases). The CDR3 totals 14 residues. Germline CDR1 reads SGHRS; CDR2 reads YFSETQ. V was pared by 4 bases and J by 2 bases, with 13 bases between. The CDR3 DNA sequence: TGCGCCAGCAGCAAAGAGGGTTTTACCTACGAGCAGTACTTC. It yields the protein CASSKEGFTYEQYF.

The rearrangement joins TRBV30 to TRBJ2-3, with 7 bases matching TRBD2. The ends lost 0 bases at V and 3 bases at J; junction bases unmatched: 6. Germline lookup yields CDR1 GTSNPN and CDR2 SVGIG (reference sequence). The CDR3 runs 15 residues. The CDR3 DNA reads as TGTGCCTGGAGTGTAAGTCTAGCGGTGACAGATACGCAGTATTTT. It is translated as CAWSVSLAVTDTQYF.

The rearrangement links TRBV2 to TRBJ1-2; possibly TRBD1 for D (5 bases). V lost 6 bases, J lost 2 bases, and 10 bases lay in between. Germline V gene sequence: CDR1 SNHLY, CDR2 FYNNEI. This CDR3 is 13 amino acids long. The CDR3 region has the DNA TGTGCCAGCAGCCTACAGGAGAACTATGGCTACACCTTC. It encodes CASSLQENYGYTF.

This clone occurred a few times. The CDR3, as DNA: TGTGCCAGTGGTCTTTCAGGGTCCTACAATGAGCAGTTCTTC. Protein sequence: CASGLSGSYNEQFF. The rearrangement uses TRBV6-1 and TRBJ2-1; D is perhaps TRBD1 (5 bases). V was trimmed by 9 bases and J by 1 base, leaving 13 bases between them. The CDR3 is 14 residues long. CDR1 is MNHNS, CDR2 SASEGT, per germline.

The chain combines TRBV30 with TRBJ2-3; D is perhaps TRBD1 (6 bases). The CDR3 totals 13 residues. Germline V gene data show CDR1 as GTSNPN and CDR2 as SVGIG (reference sequence). V lost 0 bases and J lost 4, with 8 bases in between. The DNA for the CDR3 is TGTGCCTGGAGTGTACAGGGTCCAGATACGCAGTATTTT. Its translation is CAWSVQGPDTQYF. The full variable domain, with the rest looked up from reference TRBV30 and TRBJ2-3, is SQTIHQWPATLVQPVGSPLSLECTVEGTSNPNLYWYRQAAGRGLQLLFYSVGIGQISSEVPQNLSASRPQDRQFILSSKKLLLSDSGFYLCAWSVQGPDTQYFGPGTRLTVL.

This clone came up once. V is TRBV10-3 and J is TRBJ2-3; 9 bases line up with TRBD1. The J segment lost 8 bases and the V segment lost 0 bases, leaving 6 bases of the junction unmatched. CDR3 length equals 15 residues. CDR1 and CDR2 from the germline V gene are ENHRY and SYGVKD. The CDR3 region has the DNA TGTGCCATCAGTGAGTCGGGACAGGGAGAAGGTACGCAGTATTTT. It translates to CAISESGQGEGTQYF.

This clone was recorded a few times. V gene TRBV5-4 combines with J gene TRBJ2-4; D gene unclear. V lost 2 bases, J lost 1 base, and 7 bases lay in between. CDR3 size: 14 residues. Germline loops: CDR1 SGHNT, CDR2 YYREEE (reference sequence). For the CDR3, the DNA is TGTGCCAGCAGCTTTACGGAGGCCAAAAACATTCAGTACTTC. As protein: CASSFTEAKNIQYF.

V usage is TRBV20-1 and J usage is TRBJ2-7; D remains unclear. This CDR3 is built from 10 residues. Germline V gene data show CDR1 as DFQATT and CDR2 as SNEGSKA (reference sequence). Trimming took 8 bases from V and 4 from J, leaving 9 bases between them. CDR3 nucleotides: TGCAGTACTGGACCTTACGAGCAGTACTTC. Protein product: CSTGPYEQYF.

This clone has only a few counts. J is TRBJ2-4 and V is TRBV15; TRBD2 might be the D (5 bases). Trimming shortened V by 5 bases and J by 5 bases, and 13 bases separated the two germline ends. The CDR3 is made up of 14 amino acids. CDR1 LNHNV and CDR2 YYDKDF come from the germline V gene (reference sequence). The CDR3 coding sequence is TGTGCCACCAGCGGGCCCGGGGAACAAAACATTCAGTACTTC. As protein: CATSGPGEQNIQYF.

CDR3 DNA: TGTGCCAGCAGGCCTAGCGGAGCCTGGCAGACCCAGTACTTC. Translation: CASRPSGAWQTQYF. The chain joins TRBV14 to TRBJ2-5, with 7 bases aligning to TRBD2. The trim removed 6 bases at V and 6 bases at J, leaving 10 bases unmatched. The CDR3 runs 14 residues. Germline CDR1 and CDR2: SGHDN and FVKESK.

The CDR3 sequence: CASSRFSSRDNEQFF. Here the CDR3 DNA reads TGTGCCAGCAGCCGGTTTTCTAGCAGAGACAATGAGCAGTTCTTC. The chain is built from TRBV14 and TRBJ2-1; D perhaps matches TRBD2 (5 bases). Deletions cut 4 bases from V and 5 bases from J, with 15 bases between. The length of the CDR3 is 15 residues. CDR1 and CDR2 from the germline V gene are SGHDN and FVKESK.